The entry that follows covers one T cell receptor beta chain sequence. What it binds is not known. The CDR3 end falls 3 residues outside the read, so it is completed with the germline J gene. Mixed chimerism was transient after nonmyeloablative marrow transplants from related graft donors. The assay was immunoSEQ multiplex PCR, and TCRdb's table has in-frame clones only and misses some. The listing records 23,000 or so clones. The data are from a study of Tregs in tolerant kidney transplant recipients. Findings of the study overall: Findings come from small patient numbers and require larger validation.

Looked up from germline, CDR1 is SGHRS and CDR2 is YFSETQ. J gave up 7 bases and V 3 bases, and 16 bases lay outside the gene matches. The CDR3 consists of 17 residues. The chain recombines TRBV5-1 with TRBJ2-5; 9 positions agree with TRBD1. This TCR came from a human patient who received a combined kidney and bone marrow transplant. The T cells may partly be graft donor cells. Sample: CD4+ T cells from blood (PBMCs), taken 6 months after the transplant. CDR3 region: CASSSGTGTPQEGTQYF. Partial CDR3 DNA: TGCGCCAGCAGCTCCGGGACAGGGACTCCTCAGGAGGGGACC.